A selection of T cell receptor beta chains follows, all from one sample in a study of T cell repertoires in cytomegalovirus infection. Their antigens remain unidentified. A single record per CDR3 protein comes from TCRdb applying MiXCR to the reads. Found here are under 300,000 distinct CDR3 sequences, less than 25% of them singletons; the top ten hold approximately 19%. The sample here was cultured PBMCs, taken from culture after CMV antigen stimulation. The origin of the receptors is a human donor in good health (CMV status not recorded). Some clones in this sample may be carry-over from other donors' samples. The CDR3 runs from the conserved cysteine through the conserved F or W. D genes are given only for firm matches. Only some rows state a clone size, as once, few, many or a class for expanded clones.

J	D	length	size	V	CDR3	DNA
TRBJ1-4	TRBD1	14	many	TRBV12-3/TRBV12-4	CASSWRTGFEKLFF	TGTGCCAGCAGCTGGAGGACAGGGTTTGAAAAACTGTTTTTT
TRBJ2-1	TRBD2	19	few	TRBV7-9	CASSLDGLAGGSGYNEQFF	TGTGCCAGCAGCTTAGACGGACTAGCGGGAGGGTCTGGATACAATGAGCAGTTCTTC
TRBJ2-1	TRBD2	18	many	TRBV11-3	CASSRNMERAGLYNEQFF	TGTGCCAGCAGCCGAAACATGGAAAGAGCGGGACTCTACAATGAGCAGTTCTTC
TRBJ1-5	TRBD1	16	NA	TRBV6-1	CASSRAGTVSNQPQHF	TGTGCCAGCAGCCGAGCCGGGACAGTTAGCAATCAGCCCCAGCATTTT
TRBJ1-2	NA	15	NA	TRBV6-5	CASSYRTGTAPGYTF	TGTGCCAGCAGTTACAGAACCGGGACGGCGCCGGGCTACACCTTC
TRBJ1-3	NA	14	NA	TRBV20-1	CSARNRLSGNTIYF	TGCAGTGCTAGAAACAGGCTCTCTGGAAACACCATATATTTT
TRBJ1-2	NA	12	many	TRBV7-2	CASSSIHYGYTF	TGTGCCAGCAGCTCCATTCACTATGGCTACACCTTC
TRBJ2-1	TRBD2	15	many	TRBV5-4	CASSSGTRAGNEQFF	TGTGCCAGCAGCTCCGGGACTAGGGCCGGCAATGAGCAGTTCTTC
TRBJ2-5	TRBD2	16	NA	TRBV11-2	CASSMTSGRAAETQYF	TGTGCCAGCAGCATGACTAGCGGGAGGGCCGCGGAGACCCAGTACTTC
TRBJ1-2	NA	17	many	TRBV7-2	CASSLDSGAGGNYGYTF	TGTGCCAGCAGCTTAGATTCGGGGGCCGGCGGCAACTATGGCTACACCTTC
TRBJ2-1	TRBD2	15	many	TRBV12-3/TRBV12-4	CAITGTGGPNNEQFF	TGTGCCATCACCGGGACGGGAGGGCCTAACAATGAGCAGTTCTTC
TRBJ1-1	NA	14	few	TRBV7-4	CASSLPPRDTEAFF	TGTGCCAGCAGCTTGCCCCCAAGGGACACTGAAGCTTTCTTT
TRBJ2-4	NA	15	few	TRBV28	CASSLSTVAKNIQYF	TGTGCCAGCAGTTTATCGACAGTAGCCAAAAACATTCAGTACTTC
TRBJ2-1	TRBD1	15	many	TRBV7-2	CASSTRQGPYNEQFF	TGTGCCAGCAGCACCCGACAGGGGCCCTACAATGAGCAGTTCTTC
TRBJ2-7	NA	16	few	TRBV27	CASSLYSGVGTYEQYF	TGTGCCAGCAGTTTATATTCGGGAGTGGGAACCTACGAGCAGTACTTC
TRBJ2-3	NA	15	many	TRBV4-1	CASSQVTSGEDTQYF	TGCGCCAGCAGCCAAGTCACATCAGGGGAGGATACGCAGTATTTT
TRBJ1-1	NA	12	NA	TRBV6-2/TRBV6-3	CATLLGNTEAFF	TGTGCCACCTTATTGGGGAACACTGAAGCTTTCTTT
TRBJ1-3	NA	14	NA	TRBV19	CASSIVGGGNTIYF	TGTGCCAGTAGTATCGTGGGCGGTGGAAACACCATATATTTT
TRBJ1-3	NA	12	NA	TRBV4-1	CASSQAGNTIYF	TGCGCCAGCAGCCAGGCTGGAAACACCATATATTTT
TRBJ2-1	TRBD2	16	few	TRBV5-4	CASSLFEGLADNEQFF	TGTGCCAGCAGCTTATTCGAGGGCCTAGCGGACAATGAGCAGTTCTTC
TRBJ2-5	TRBD2	13	few	TRBV7-2	CASSRGGTETQYF	TGTGCCAGCAGTCGGGGAGGGACAGAGACCCAGTACTTC
TRBJ1-5	NA	15	NA	TRBV19	CASSNRAGSNQPQHF	TGTGCCAGTTCCAACAGGGCAGGAAGCAATCAGCCCCAGCATTTT
TRBJ1-4	NA	16	few	TRBV2	CASSDLGFSYNEKLFF	TGTGCCAGCAGTGATTTGGGGTTCTCTTATAATGAAAAACTGTTTTTT
TRBJ2-1	NA	15	NA	TRBV15	CATSAHGSPPNEQFF	TGTGCCACCAGCGCCCACGGATCGCCACCGAATGAGCAGTTCTTC
TRBJ2-5	TRBD2	16	few	TRBV7-8	CASSRGLSGRGETQYF	TGTGCCAGCAGCCGAGGACTCAGCGGGAGAGGCGAGACCCAGTACTTC
TRBJ1-1	NA	13	NA	TRBV4-3	CASSQDYPAEAFF	TGCGCCAGCAGCCAAGATTACCCCGCTGAAGCTTTCTTT
TRBJ1-4	NA	16	many	TRBV7-2	CASSPRFDRFREKLFF	TGTGCCAGCAGCCCCCGGTTCGACAGGTTTCGTGAAAAACTGTTTTTT
TRBJ1-1	TRBD1	15	few	TRBV6-2/TRBV6-3	CASSYLGTGNTEAFF	TGTGCCAGCAGTTACTTAGGGACAGGGAACACTGAAGCTTTCTTT
TRBJ1-2	NA	12	many	TRBV7-9	CASSGQFYGYTF	TGTGCCAGCAGTGGACAGTTCTATGGCTACACCTTC